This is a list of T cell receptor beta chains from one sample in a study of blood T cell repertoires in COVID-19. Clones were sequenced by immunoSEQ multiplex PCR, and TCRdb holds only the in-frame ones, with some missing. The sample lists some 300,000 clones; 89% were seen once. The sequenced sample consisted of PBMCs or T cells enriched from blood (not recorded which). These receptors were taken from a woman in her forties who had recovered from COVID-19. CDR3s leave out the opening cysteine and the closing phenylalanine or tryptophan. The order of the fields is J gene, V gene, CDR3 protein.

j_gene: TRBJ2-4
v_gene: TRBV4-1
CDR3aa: ASSQPQGIQY

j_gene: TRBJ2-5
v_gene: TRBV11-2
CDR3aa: ASSPRGGEETQY

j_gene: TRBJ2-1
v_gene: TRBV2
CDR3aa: ASKGLNNEQF

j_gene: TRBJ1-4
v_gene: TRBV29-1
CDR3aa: SVATGSANEKLF

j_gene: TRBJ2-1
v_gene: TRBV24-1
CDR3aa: ATSDLGQGARHEQF

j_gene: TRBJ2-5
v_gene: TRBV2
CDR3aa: ASSRDRGVQETQY

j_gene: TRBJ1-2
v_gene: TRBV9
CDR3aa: ASSLWDSPNYGYT

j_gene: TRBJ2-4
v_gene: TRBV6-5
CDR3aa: ASSYPGKNIQY

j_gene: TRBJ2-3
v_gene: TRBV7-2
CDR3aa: ASSLGLAKDTQY

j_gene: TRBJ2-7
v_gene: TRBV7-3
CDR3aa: ASSLGLSLEQY

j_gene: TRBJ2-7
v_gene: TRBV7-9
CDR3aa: ASSSGTSEDEQY

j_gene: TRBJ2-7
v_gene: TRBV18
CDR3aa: ASSRDSSYEQY

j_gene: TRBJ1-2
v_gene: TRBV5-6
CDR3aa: ASSRGQGNYGYT

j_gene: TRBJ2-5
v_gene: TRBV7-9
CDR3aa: ASSLEGVWETQY

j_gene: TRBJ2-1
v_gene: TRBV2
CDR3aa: ASRPQGNEQF

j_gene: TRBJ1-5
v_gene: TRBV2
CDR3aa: ASLEGTRNQPQH

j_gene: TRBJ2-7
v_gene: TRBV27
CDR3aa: ASSLRLGALYEQY

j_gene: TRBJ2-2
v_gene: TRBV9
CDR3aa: ASSALAGGPIGELF

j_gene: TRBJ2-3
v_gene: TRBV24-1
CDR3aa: ATSDLPGTGTDTQY

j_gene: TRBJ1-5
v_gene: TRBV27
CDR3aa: ASSFAGGGQPQH

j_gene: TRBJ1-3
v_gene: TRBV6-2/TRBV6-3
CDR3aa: ASSSGTGPGNTIY